The 16 T cell receptor beta chains below come from one sample, sequenced in a study of glioma-infiltrating T cells. Amplification of TCR alpha and beta CDR3 regions from RNA used iRepertoire nested multiplex PCR. TCRdb fed the multiplex PCR reads into MiXCR, producing one record per CDR3 protein. The table has 400,000 or so distinct CDR3 sequences, 41% seen once. Sequencing was done on a sample of glioma tissue, nonneoplastic brain tissue, or PBMCs (not recorded which). Source of these receptors: a human donor with low-grade glioma or glioblastoma, undergoing nonglioma brain surgery, or in good health (not recorded which).

V usage is TRBV7-2 and J usage is TRBJ2-1, with a possible D match to TRBD1 (6 bases). The germline V and J ends were trimmed by 1 base and 0 bases, with 10 bases remaining between them. CDR1 is SGHTA and CDR2 is FQGNSA in the germline V gene. The CDR3 has 16 residues. In DNA, the CDR3 is TGTGCCAGCAGCTTAGATGGCAGGGGCTCCTACAATGAGCAGTTCTTC. It codes for CASSLDGRGSYNEQFF.

As to this clonotype: One end of the junction does not line up with germline, which may come from a read error. The rearrangement uses TRBV7-6 and TRBJ2-5; 10 bases map to TRBD1. The CDR3 sequence is 16 residues long. Germline V CDR1 and CDR2: SGHVS, FNYEAQ. The CDR3 DNA is TGTGTCAGCAGCTTAGTAGGACAGGGGGTCGGGGAGACCCAGTACTTC. This codes for CVSSLVGQGVGETQYF.

This clonotype was recorded many times. The rearrangement joins TRBV7-2 to TRBJ1-6; no firm D call. V dropped 1 base and J dropped 11 bases, with 15 bases sitting between them. The CDR3 has 15 amino acids. CDR1 is SGHTA and CDR2 is FQGNSA in the germline V gene. The CDR3 sequence: CASSLDSPGVAPLHF. CDR3 sequence (DNA): TGTGCCAGCAGCTTAGATTCTCCCGGGGTCGCACCCCTCCACTTT.

The chain employs TRBV6-1 and TRBJ2-7; 9 bases are shared with TRBD2. CDR3 length: 14 residues. In germline, CDR1 is MNHNS, CDR2 SASEGT. Trimming took 1 base from V and 3 from J; bases not matched to a gene: 1. The CDR3, as DNA: TGTGCCAGCAGTGAAGGACTAGCGGACTACGAGCAGTACTTC. Residues: CASSEGLADYEQYF.

The chain recombines TRBV2 with TRBJ2-1; D remains ambiguous. Trimming shortened V by 6 bases and J by 7 bases, and 10 bases separated the two germline ends. The CDR3 has 12 amino acids. The germline V gene has CDR1 SNHLY and CDR2 FYNNEI. This CDR3 is CASSAMSNEQFF. DNA for the CDR3: TGTGCCAGCAGCGCCATGTCAAATGAGCAGTTCTTC.

This chain uses TRBV7-2 with TRBJ2-1; D tentatively fits TRBD1 or TRBD2 (6 bases each). Germline V gives CDR1 SGHTA, CDR2 FQGNSA. V dropped 3 bases and J dropped 0 bases, with 15 bases sitting between them. The CDR3 runs 17 residues. The CDR3 coding sequence is TGTGCCAGCAGCTTGGCCGGGGGCCGGAGCTCCTACAATGAGCAGTTCTTC. Amino acid sequence: CASSLAGGRSSYNEQFF.

Regarding this clonotype: Germline and junction disagree at one end, which may indicate a read error. V gene TRBV27 combines with J gene TRBJ2-7; no firm D call. The germline gives CDR1 MNHEY, CDR2 SMNVEV (reference sequence). The CDR3 loop spans 15 amino acids. This CDR3 is CASSSWAASSYKQYF. In nucleotides, the CDR3 is TGTGCCAGCAGTTCCTGGGCTGCAAGCTCCTACAAGCAGTACTTC.

Concerning this clonotype: No conserved phenylalanine or tryptophan is present at the end of the CDR3, so a read error is the likely explanation. The chain has TRBV27 and TRBJ2-7, with 11 positions matching TRBD2. The CDR3 is made up of 16 amino acids. The ends lost 0 bases at V and 5 bases at J; junction bases unmatched: 6. Germline CDR1 reads MNHEY; CDR2 reads SMNVEV (reference sequence). The CDR3 coding sequence is TGTGCCAGCAGTTTATCGACTAGCGGGACTCGCGACGAGCAGTACTAC. This encodes CASSLSTSGTRDEQYY.

This clonotype was seen ten or more times. V and J are TRBV6-2 or TRBV6-3 and TRBJ2-2; D tentatively fits TRBD1 or TRBD2 (5 bases each). V lost 8 bases, J lost 3 bases, and 13 bases lay in between. The CDR3 sequence is 14 residues long. Germline CDR1 MNHEY, CDR2 SVGEGT. The CDR3, as DNA: TGTGCCAGCGAGCAGGGAGCCCACACCGGGGAGCTGTTTTTT. The encoded protein is CASEQGAHTGELFF.

This clonotype appeared many times. The J gene is TRBJ2-3, the V gene TRBV12-3 or TRBV12-4, with TRBD2 matching over 9 bases. After removal of 6 bases from V and 0 bases from J, the junction contained 4 bases not matched to a gene. CDR3 size: 15 residues. CDR3 amino acids: CASSPTSGSTDTQYF. The CDR3 nucleotides are TGTGCCAGCAGCCCCACTAGCGGGAGCACAGATACGCAGTATTTT.

V is TRBV24-1 and J is TRBJ2-7; unclear D gene. The CDR3 totals 14 residues. V lost 3 bases to trimming and J lost 2 bases, with 10 bases between them. Per germline, CDR1 KGHDR and CDR2 SFDVKD. CDR3 nucleotides: TGTGCCACCAGTGATAATCAGGTCCCCTACGAGCAGTACTTC. Its protein product is CATSDNQVPYEQYF.

This chain uses TRBV5-4 with TRBJ1-1; the D is unclear. Germline lookup yields CDR1 SGHNT and CDR2 YYREEE (reference sequence). V lost 4 bases to trimming and J lost 1 base, with 11 bases between them. CDR3 size: 14 residues. CDR3 DNA: TGTGCCAGCAGCCCACCCGACCGGAACACTGAAGCTTTCTTT. It is translated as CASSPPDRNTEAFF.

The V and J genes are TRBV5-1 and TRBJ2-7, with 14 bases that match TRBD2. The CDR3 is 18 residues long. The germline V gene encodes CDR1 SGHRS and CDR2 YFSETQ. The trim removed 4 bases at V and 0 bases at J, leaving 9 bases unmatched. CDR3 protein: CASSHGLAGGLPSYEQYF. CDR3 sequence (DNA): TGCGCCAGCAGCCACGGACTAGCGGGAGGACTCCCCTCCTACGAGCAGTACTTC.

This clonotype was seen at least ten times. The V and J genes are TRBV27 and TRBJ2-3; D is unresolved. V gave up 4 bases and J gave up 2 bases, with 4 bases separating them. The CDR3 has 12 amino acids. Per the germline V gene, CDR1 is MNHEY and CDR2 is SMNVEV (reference sequence). CDR3 DNA: TGTGCCAGCAGTTCCTTCACAGATACGCAGTATTTT. Translated: CASSSFTDTQYF.

The V gene is TRBV7-6, the J gene TRBJ2-2, with a weak D call TRBD2 (6 bases). Trimming took off 4 bases at V and 13 bases at J, with 16 bases between the two ends. CDR3 length equals 13 residues. Germline V CDR1 and CDR2: SGHVS, FNYEAQ. The CDR3 DNA follows: TGTGCCAGCAGCTCTTGGGCTCGGAGGGGGCTGTTTTTT. This codes for CASSSWARRGLFF.

This clonotype was counted many times. The chain combines TRBV28 with TRBJ2-1; 11 positions agree with TRBD2. In germline, CDR1 is MDHEN, CDR2 SYDVKM. V shed 5 bases, J shed 10 bases, and the junction held 10 bases outside the gene matches. This CDR3 has 15 residues. CDR3 residues: CASSPLLAGVLEQFF. The CDR3 DNA follows: TGTGCCAGCAGTCCACTACTAGCGGGAGTACTAGAGCAGTTCTTC.